This T cell receptor (beta chain) was identified during a study of cytomegalovirus exposure and HLA in healthy donors. Study-wide results and limits: Equally common other TCR beta chains were less clonally expanded than HLA-associated ones, a later analysis found.

PCR used 60 Vbeta primers and 13 Jbeta primers. The method was immunoSEQ multiplex PCR; TCRdb's version includes in-frame clones alone and lacks a portion of them. The table includes roughly 130,000 clones, 55% to 75% detected once. Germline V gene data show CDR1 as SSHAT and CDR2 as FNYEAQ (reference sequence). This CDR3 is 15 amino acids long. With regard to this clone: Its antigen is unidentified. A junction end diverges from the germline sequence, so it may reflect a read error.

This receptor was obtained from a man younger than 45 in good health and CMV-seropositive. The source material was PBMCs. The chain combines TRBV7-7 with TRBJ2-2; D perhaps matches TRBD1 (7 bases). CDR3 in amino acids: CASSLGQGGTGELFF. The DNA for the CDR3 is TGTGCTAGCAGCTTGGGGCAGGGGGGCACCGGGGAGCTGTTTTTT.